The source of this TCR beta chain is a study of CD8 T cells in ankylosing spondylitis. The study's findings and limits: Characteristic, it appeared, of ankylosing spondylitis blood was a TCR beta motif of roughly eight highly homologous variants.

Germline CDR1 SGHRS, CDR2 YFSETQ. J gave up 5 bases and V 4 bases, and 5 bases lay outside the gene matches. CDR3 length equals 15 residues. This clonotype was detected only a few times. Its antigen remains unidentified. From the 5' RACE reads, TCRdb called clonotypes with MiXCR, one entry per CDR3 protein. Of around 770,000 distinct CDR3 sequences detected, around a fifth appear once; the ten largest clones hold roughly a fifth. The source is a male donor with ankylosing spondylitis. Specimen: blood, either unsorted or a sorted T cell fraction (not recorded which). The V gene is TRBV5-1, the J gene TRBJ2-1, with 11 bases matching TRBD2. The CDR3 DNA follows: TGCGCCAGCAGCCTACTAGCGGGAGAGGACAATGAGCAGTTCTTC. Its protein is CASSLLAGEDNEQFF.